These T cell receptor beta chains were read from a single sample in a study of cytomegalovirus exposure and HLA in healthy donors. Assay used: immunoSEQ multiplex PCR; TCRdb lists only in-frame clones, some missing. Altogether 100,000 to 150,000 clones are present, 70% to 85% being singletons, with the ten largest covering around 3%. Sequences were obtained from PBMCs. The receptors were sampled from a boy between 2 and 10 years old in good health and CMV-seronegative. CDR3s leave out the opening cysteine and the closing phenylalanine or tryptophan. Fields, in order: CDR3 length, V gene, J gene, CDR3 protein.

length: 12; V: TRBV9; J: TRBJ2-1; CDR3: ASSVGWEGNEQF
length: 13; V: TRBV18; J: TRBJ2-7; CDR3: ASSPVQGSTYEQY
length: 14; V: TRBV6-4; J: TRBJ1-2; CDR3: ASSYSKYGGLGGYT
length: 15; V: TRBV7-2; J: TRBJ2-3; CDR3: ASSFVAARSSTDTQY
length: 13; V: TRBV30; J: TRBJ2-6; CDR3: AWKVGGSGANVLT
length: 11; V: TRBV6-5; J: TRBJ1-1; CDR3: ASSGQRGTEAF
length: 11; V: TRBV5-6; J: TRBJ1-1; CDR3: ASSLGRGLEAF
length: 11; V: TRBV5-1; J: TRBJ2-3; CDR3: ASSLTSTDTQY
length: 11; V: TRBV4-2; J: TRBJ2-7; CDR3: ASSQETGYEQY
length: 14; V: TRBV19; J: TRBJ2-1; CDR3: ASSIGGTSSYNEQF
length: 15; V: TRBV5-4; J: TRBJ2-4; CDR3: ASSPGLAGINKNIQY
length: 13; V: TRBV21-1; J: TRBJ1-1; CDR3: ASSRPTEANTEAF
length: 13; V: TRBV5-4; J: TRBJ1-4; CDR3: ASREAGQSNEKLF
length: 11; V: TRBV6-1; J: TRBJ2-5; CDR3: ASSAVPQETQY
length: 11; V: TRBV5-5; J: TRBJ2-7; CDR3: ASSHVRGYEQY
length: 13; V: TRBV4-2; J: TRBJ2-3; CDR3: ASSQGGGPTDTQY
length: 15; V: TRBV7-9; J: TRBJ2-7; CDR3: ASSHPHGQGDSYEQY
length: 13; V: TRBV6-1; J: TRBJ2-5; CDR3: ASTQLAGAGETQY
length: 13; V: TRBV6-1; J: TRBJ2-5; CDR3: ASSEEAGGQETQY
length: 11; V: TRBV5-4; J: TRBJ2-1; CDR3: ASRTSGNNEQF
length: 14; V: TRBV13; J: TRBJ1-4; CDR3: ASSIQADRSNEKLF
length: 14; V: TRBV9; J: TRBJ2-1; CDR3: ASSVLAGSSYNEQF
length: 12; V: TRBV5-5; J: TRBJ1-1; CDR3: ASRRDRGRTEAF
length: 14; V: TRBV19; J: TRBJ2-1; CDR3: ASSMGLAGVGNEQF
length: 10; V: TRBV6-6; J: TRBJ1-2; CDR3: ASRDRVYGYT
length: 15; V: TRBV2; J: TRBJ2-5; CDR3: ASTPPGGQAFQETQY
length: 15; V: TRBV11-2; J: TRBJ2-1; CDR3: ASSLIGLAGWRNEQF
length: 13; V: TRBV6-1; J: TRBJ2-5; CDR3: ASSGITAGQETQY
length: 14; V: TRBV5-4; J: TRBJ2-3; CDR3: ASSGRDRGHTDTQY
length: 11; V: TRBV5-1; J: TRBJ2-7; CDR3: ASSLERGYEQY
length: 13; V: TRBV4-2; J: TRBJ2-1; CDR3: ASSQDTGGVNEQF
length: 17; V: TRBV19; J: TRBJ2-2; CDR3: ASSIPSGQGVSFTGELF
length: 13; V: TRBV6-1; J: TRBJ1-1; CDR3: ASSEADGSNTEAF
length: 13; V: TRBV7-9; J: TRBJ2-1; CDR3: ATLAPLADYNEQF
length: 13; V: TRBV4-2; J: TRBJ1-1; CDR3: ASSQEAGYYTEAF
length: 11; V: TRBV10-1; J: TRBJ1-6; CDR3: ASSDRDNSPLH
length: 13; V: TRBV6-6; J: TRBJ1-4; CDR3: ASSLRGQGKEKLF